This T cell receptor beta chain was profiled in a study of blood T cell repertoires in COVID-19 (dated by TCRdb to 2018 to 2020). Some background on the complete study: The collaborator samples originated in the United States, Italy and Spain and spanned the acute and convalescent phases of COVID-19. The repertoires were released in a freely available public database intended as a resource for research on the immune response to SARS-CoV-2. The material from the prospective study consisted of cDNA or gDNA derived from T cells, B-cell-depleted T cells, or PBMCs. The dataset comprised deeply sampled blood TCRbeta repertoires from subjects exposed to, actively infected with, or recovered from COVID-19. Where available, HLA class I and class II types were obtained from metadata supplied by the sample provider rather than from assay-based typing. The sample metadata nearly always contained a de-identified subject ID, COVID-19 status, age in years and sex. The samples were drawn from the first 160 participants of the ongoing ImmuneRACE study and from 950 to 1,500 subjects provided by 6 global collaborators.

Comments on this clone: Its antigen specificity is not known. The junction shows a germline mismatch at one end, possibly a read error.

TCRbeta CDR3 regions were amplified from genomic DNA by means of the immunoSEQ Assay, a bias-controlled multiplex PCR. Per the original workflow: Nucleated cell counts per sample were estimated from amplification of reference gene primers within the assay. To quantify the absolute abundance of each unique TCRbeta CDR3 rearrangement, sequence reads were collapsed and filtered. For each sample, productive Simpson clonality was calculated by taking the square root of Simpson's diversity index across productive rearrangements. In TCRdb, the immuneACCESS table is reduced to in-frame sequences with V and J assigned. These tables do not hold every clone; where another copy was compared, an unresolved V gene accounts for under half, and the others remain unexplained. V and J calls and clone size come straight from that table; D and trimming were deduced from the DNA. The sample table records tens of thousands of clones; more than 80% of these occur just once. 44% of the sample goes to the ten largest clones.

Whole blood was collected in K2EDTA tubes by collaborating institutions according to the institutions' own protocols. For TCRbeta analysis, collaborator samples were shipped as frozen whole blood, as isolated PBMCs, or as DNA extracted from either sample type. Broad study findings and their caveats: The amount of clinical and demographic metadata varied by source and participant and was provided uncurated.

Via the germline V gene (reference sequence), CDR1 is MNHEY and CDR2 SMNVEV. The CDR3 sequence holds 17 residues, the cysteine and phenylalanine included. Left in the record is the CDR3 DNA by itself, 51 bases read in frame from the first base. The chain couples TRBV27 to TRBJ1-2, with a weak D call of TRBD1 (6 bases match). This sequence was found in a man aged 55-75 years with active or convalescent COVID-19. Sequences were obtained from peripheral blood. CDR3 protein: CASSLSAGDVGNYGYTF. The DNA reads as follows: TGTGCCAGCAGTCTATCTGCAGGGGATGTAGGTAACTATGGCTACACCTTC.